A selection of T cell receptor beta chains follows, all from one sample in a study. TCRdb called the 5' RACE reads again in MiXCR, with one record for every CDR3 protein. The table lists some 44,000 distinct CDR3 sequences, about 29% of them singletons. Sequenced sample: tumor-infiltrating memory CD4+ T cells sorted from the breast tumor. Every receptor here comes from a female donor with breast cancer. Each CDR3 is given with its conserved first and last residue. The D gene is left open where the match is weak. Clone size, where shown, is once, few, many, or a class for clones that have expanded.

J	D	V	length	size	CDR3	DNA
TRBJ2-5	TRBD2	TRBV11-2	14	NA	CASSLAGGQETQYF	TGTGCCAGCAGTCTAGCGGGAGGGCAAGAGACCCAGTACTTC
TRBJ2-7	NA	TRBV20-1	15	NA	CSARDGDPSSYEQYF	TGCAGTGCTAGAGATGGGGACCCGAGCTCCTACGAGCAGTACTTC
TRBJ2-2	NA	TRBV30	14	NA	CASPLAWRTGELFF	TGTGCCTCCCCACTAGCTTGGCGGACCGGGGAGCTGTTTTTT
TRBJ2-5	NA	TRBV29-1	13	NA	CSVEVNQVGTQYF	TGCAGCGTTGAAGTTAATCAGGTTGGGACCCAGTACTTC
TRBJ2-3	TRBD1	TRBV5-1	14	NA	CASSPGTGPDTQYF	TGCGCCAGCAGTCCTGGGACAGGGCCCGATACGCAGTATTTT
TRBJ2-1	TRBD2	TRBV12-3/TRBV12-4	12	few	CASSSLREGGFF	TGTGCCAGCAGTTCTCTTCGGGAGGGGGGCTTCTTC
TRBJ2-7	TRBD2	TRBV12-3/TRBV12-4	15	few	CASSSQTGGPYEQYF	TGTGCCAGCAGTTCCCAAACGGGAGGGCCCTACGAGCAGTACTTC
TRBJ1-2	NA	TRBV29-1	17	NA	CSVGVLISDSLNYGYTF	TGCAGCGTTGGAGTTTTGATCTCGGACAGCCTGAACTATGGCTACACCTTC
TRBJ2-1	NA	TRBV3-1	13	few	CASSQTRYNEQFF	TGTGCCAGCAGCCAGACTAGATACAATGAGCAGTTCTTC
TRBJ1-1	TRBD1	TRBV6-5	13	few	CASSPQAGGLAFF	TGTGCCAGCAGTCCTCAGGCAGGGGGCTTGGCTTTCTTT
TRBJ2-1	TRBD2	TRBV12-3/TRBV12-4	13	many	CAGGTTLYNEQFF	TGTGCCGGTGGGACTACCTTATACAATGAGCAGTTCTTC
TRBJ1-1	NA	TRBV27	14	NA	CASSLSAVDTEAFF	TGTGCCAGCAGTTTATCGGCAGTGGACACTGAAGCTTTCTTT
TRBJ2-1	NA	TRBV7-9	10	few	CASSQREQFF	TGTGCCAGCAGCCAGCGTGAGCAGTTCTTC
TRBJ2-5	NA	TRBV5-6	16	NA	CASSPRGRSVQETQYF	TGTGCCAGCAGCCCTCGAGGGAGGAGCGTCCAAGAGACCCAGTACTTC
TRBJ2-1	NA	TRBV5-5	12	NA	CASSFTSNEQFF	TGTGCCAGCAGCTTTACGTCCAATGAGCAGTTCTTC
TRBJ2-1	TRBD2	TRBV5-1	15	few	CASSTTGTSESEQFF	TGCGCCAGCAGCACCACCGGGACTAGCGAGAGTGAGCAGTTCTTC
TRBJ2-7	NA	TRBV6-5	16	many	CASSYYRVPASYEQYF	TGTGCCAGCAGTTATTATCGAGTGCCAGCATCCTACGAGCAGTACTTC
TRBJ2-5	TRBD1	TRBV7-9	13	few	CASKPTGGETQYF	TGTGCCAGCAAACCGACAGGGGGAGAGACCCAGTACTTC
TRBJ1-6	NA	TRBV3-1	16	few	CASSHEPGSYNSPLHF	TGTGCCAGCAGCCATGAACCGGGATCTTATAATTCACCCCTCCACTTT
TRBJ2-5	NA	TRBV29-1	12	NA	CSVRSGWETQYF	TGCAGCGTTAGGTCAGGATGGGAGACCCAGTACTTC
TRBJ1-4	NA	TRBV7-9	14	few	CASSLRQGDEKLFF	TGTGCCAGCAGCTTGAGGCAGGGTGATGAAAAACTGTTTTTT
TRBJ1-5	TRBD1	TRBV4-1	15	NA	CASSQGQGSNQPQHF	TGCGCCAGCAGCCAAGGACAGGGTAGCAATCAGCCCCAGCATTTT
TRBJ2-1	TRBD2	TRBV7-2	17	NA	CASSFVPSSGGYNEQFF	TGTGCCAGCAGTTTTGTCCCCTCTAGCGGGGGATACAATGAGCAGTTCTTC
TRBJ1-2	NA	TRBV30	14	NA	CAWIGRGRRYGYTF	TGTGCCTGGATTGGAAGGGGCCGCCGCTATGGCTACACCTTC